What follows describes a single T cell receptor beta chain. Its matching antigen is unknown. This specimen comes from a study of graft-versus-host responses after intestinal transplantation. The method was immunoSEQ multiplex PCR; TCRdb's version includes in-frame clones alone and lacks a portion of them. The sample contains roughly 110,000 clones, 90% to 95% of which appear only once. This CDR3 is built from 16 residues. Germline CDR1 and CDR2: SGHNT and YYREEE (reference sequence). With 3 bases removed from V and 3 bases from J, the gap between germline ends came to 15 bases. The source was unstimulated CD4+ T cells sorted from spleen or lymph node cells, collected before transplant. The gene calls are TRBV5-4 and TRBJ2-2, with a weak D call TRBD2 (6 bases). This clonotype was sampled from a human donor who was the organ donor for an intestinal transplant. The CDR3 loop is CASSWGDPGDTGELFF. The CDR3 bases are TGTGCCAGCAGCTGGGGGGACCCCGGGGACACCGGGGAGCTGTTTTTT.